The subject of this entry is one TCR beta chain. The antigen is undetermined. This specimen comes from a study of blood T cells in healthy people across ages. The CDR3 spans 16 residues. The V gene lost 3 bases and the J gene lost 1 base, with 14 bases spanning the gap. Germline V gene sequence: CDR1 SGHNT, CDR2 YYREEE (reference sequence). Whole-study results and caveats: CMV status of donors was unknown, possibly confounding expanded clonotype changes. In long-lived donors, naive CD4+ cell counts and diversity exceeded those of aged donors.

There were healthy Caucasian individuals from Russia, aged roughly 6 to 95, serving as donors. The study isolated at least 7 million PBMCs from each sample. Using a J-beta primer mix together with a sample-barcoded 5' primer, a second PCR was run for about 6 to 11 cycles. TCRdb independently ran MiXCR on the 5' RACE reads; one entry per CDR3 protein. The sample records roughly 830,000 distinct CDR3 sequences, about 59% being singletons. The chain couples TRBV5-4 to TRBJ2-4, with D hard to call. Material: blood. The receptor's source is a man aged 30 to 39 in good health. The CDR3 DNA is TGTGCCAGCAGCTACCGGACGGATGGGGCCAAAAACATTCAGTACTTC. It encodes CASSYRTDGAKNIQYF.